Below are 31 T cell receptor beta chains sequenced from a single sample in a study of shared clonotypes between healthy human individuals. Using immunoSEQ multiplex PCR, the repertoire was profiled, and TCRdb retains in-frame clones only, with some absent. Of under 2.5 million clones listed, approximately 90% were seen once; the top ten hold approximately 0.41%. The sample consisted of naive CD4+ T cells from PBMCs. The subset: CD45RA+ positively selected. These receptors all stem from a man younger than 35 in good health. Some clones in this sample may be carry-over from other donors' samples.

Here the CDR3 reads CASSPLDPGARETQYF. The CDR3 nucleotides are TGTGCCAGCTCACCATTGGATCCGGGGGCGCGGGAGACCCAGTACTTC. This chain uses TRBV18 with TRBJ2-5, with D perhaps TRBD1 or TRBD2 (6 bases each). The CDR3 covers 16 residues. Germline V CDR1 and CDR2: KGHSH, LQKENI. Trimming removed 2 bases from V and 5 bases from J, with 18 bases in between.

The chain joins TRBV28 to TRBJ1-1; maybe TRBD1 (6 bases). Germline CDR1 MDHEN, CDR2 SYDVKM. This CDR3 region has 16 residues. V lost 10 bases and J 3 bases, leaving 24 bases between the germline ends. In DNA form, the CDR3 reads TGTGCCACCCGGCCCGGGGGCGAGTGGGTTTACACTGAAGCTTTCTTT. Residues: CATRPGGEWVYTEAFF.

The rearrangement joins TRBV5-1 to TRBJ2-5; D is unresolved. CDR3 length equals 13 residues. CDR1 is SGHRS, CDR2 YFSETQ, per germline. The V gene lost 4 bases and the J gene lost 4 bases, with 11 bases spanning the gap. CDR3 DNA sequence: TGCGCCAGCAGCGAGTCAGTAGGAGAGACCCAGTACTTC. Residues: CASSESVGETQYF.

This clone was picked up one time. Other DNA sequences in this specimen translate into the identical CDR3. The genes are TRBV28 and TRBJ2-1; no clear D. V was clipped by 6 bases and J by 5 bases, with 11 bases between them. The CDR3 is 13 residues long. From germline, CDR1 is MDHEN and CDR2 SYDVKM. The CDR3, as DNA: TGTGCCAGCAGCCCCGGGCAAAACAATGAGCAGTTCTTC. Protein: CASSPGQNNEQFF. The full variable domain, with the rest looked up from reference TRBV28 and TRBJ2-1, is DVKVTQSSRYLVKRTGEKVFLECVQDMDHENMFWYRQDPGLGLRLIYFSYDVKMKEKGDIPEGYSVSREKKERFSLILESASTNQTSMYLCASSPGQNNEQFFGPGTRLTVL.

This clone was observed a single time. In DNA form, the CDR3 reads TGTGCCAGCAGTGCCCCCACAGATACGCAGTATTTT. Translating gives CASSAPTDTQYF. The chain combines TRBV28 with TRBJ2-3; no reliable D call. The CDR3 extends over 12 amino acids. Deletions cut 5 bases from V and 2 bases from J, with 5 bases between. Germline V gene data show CDR1 as MDHEN and CDR2 as SYDVKM.

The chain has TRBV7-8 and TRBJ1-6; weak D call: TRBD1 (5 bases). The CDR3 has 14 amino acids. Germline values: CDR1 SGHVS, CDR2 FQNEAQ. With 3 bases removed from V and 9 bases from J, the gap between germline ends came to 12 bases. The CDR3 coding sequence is TGTGCCAGCAGCTTCCGGGGGTCGCCTTCACCCCTCCACTTT. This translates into CASSFRGSPSPLHF.

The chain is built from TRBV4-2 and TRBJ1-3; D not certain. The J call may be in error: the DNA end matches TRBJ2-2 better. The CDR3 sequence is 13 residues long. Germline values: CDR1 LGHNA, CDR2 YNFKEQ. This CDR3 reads CASSRPYTGELFF. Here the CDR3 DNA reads TGTGCCAGCAGCCGCCCTTACACCGGGGAGCTGTTTTTT.

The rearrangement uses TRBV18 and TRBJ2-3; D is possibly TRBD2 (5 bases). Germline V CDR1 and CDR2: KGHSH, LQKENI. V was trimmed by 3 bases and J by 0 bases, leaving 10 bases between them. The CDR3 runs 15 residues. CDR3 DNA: TGTGCCAGCTCACCTAGACGGACTAGCACAGATACGCAGTATTTT. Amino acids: CASSPRRTSTDTQYF. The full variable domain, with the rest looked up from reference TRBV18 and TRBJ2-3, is NAGVMQNPRHLVRRRGQEARLRCSPMKGHSHVYWYRQLPEEGLKFMVYLQKENIIDESGMPKERFSAEFPKEGPSILRIQQVVRGDSAAYFCASSPRRTSTDTQYFGPGTRLTVL.

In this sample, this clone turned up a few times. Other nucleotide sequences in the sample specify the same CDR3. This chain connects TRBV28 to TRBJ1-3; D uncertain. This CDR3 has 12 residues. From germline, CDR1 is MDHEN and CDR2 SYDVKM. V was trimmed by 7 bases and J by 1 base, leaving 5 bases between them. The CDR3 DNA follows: TGTGCCAGCACCACTTCTGGAAACACCATATATTTT. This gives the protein CASTTSGNTIYF.

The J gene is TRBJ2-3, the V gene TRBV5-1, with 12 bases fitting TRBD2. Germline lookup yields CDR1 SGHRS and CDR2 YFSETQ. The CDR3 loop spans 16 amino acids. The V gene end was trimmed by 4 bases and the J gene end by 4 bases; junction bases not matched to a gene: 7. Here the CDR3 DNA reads TGCGCCAGCAGCACAAGGACTAGCGGGACTTCAGATACGCAGTATTTT. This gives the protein CASSTRTSGTSDTQYF.

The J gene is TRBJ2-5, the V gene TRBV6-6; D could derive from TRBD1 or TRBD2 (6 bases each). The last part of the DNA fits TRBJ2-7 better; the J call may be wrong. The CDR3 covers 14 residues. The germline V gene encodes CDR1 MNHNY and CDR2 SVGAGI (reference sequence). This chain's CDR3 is CASWGAAGVHEQYF. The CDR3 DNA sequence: TGTGCCAGCTGGGGGGCTGCAGGGGTCCACGAGCAGTACTTC.

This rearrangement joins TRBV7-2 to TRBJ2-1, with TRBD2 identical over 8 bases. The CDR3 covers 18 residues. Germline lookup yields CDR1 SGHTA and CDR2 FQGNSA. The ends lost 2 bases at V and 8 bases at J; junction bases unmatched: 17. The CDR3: CASSLILGLAGSGDEQFF. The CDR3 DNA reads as TGTGCCAGCAGCTTAATTCTCGGCCTAGCGGGTTCAGGGGATGAGCAGTTCTTC.

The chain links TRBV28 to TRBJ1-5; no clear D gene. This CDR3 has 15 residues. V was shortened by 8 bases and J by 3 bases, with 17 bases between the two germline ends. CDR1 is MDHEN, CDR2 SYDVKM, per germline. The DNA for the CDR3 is TGTGCCAGCCTCAGCCTTCGTACCCACAATCAGCCCCAGCATTTT. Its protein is CASLSLRTHNQPQHF.

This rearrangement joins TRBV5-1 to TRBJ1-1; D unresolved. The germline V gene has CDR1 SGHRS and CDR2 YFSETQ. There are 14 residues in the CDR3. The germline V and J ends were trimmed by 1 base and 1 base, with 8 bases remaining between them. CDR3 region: CASSLYHENTEAFF. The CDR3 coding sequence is TGCGCCAGCAGCTTGTATCACGAGAACACTGAAGCTTTCTTT.

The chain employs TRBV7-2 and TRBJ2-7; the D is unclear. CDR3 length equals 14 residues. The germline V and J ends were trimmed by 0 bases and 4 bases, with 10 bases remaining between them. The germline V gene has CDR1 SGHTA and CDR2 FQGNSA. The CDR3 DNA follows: TGTGCCAGCAGCTTAGCCCGTGACATTTACGAGCAGTACTTC. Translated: CASSLARDIYEQYF. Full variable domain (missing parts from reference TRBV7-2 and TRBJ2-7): GAGVSQSPSNKVTEKGKDVELRCDPISGHTALYWYRQSLGQGLEFLIYFQGNSAPDKSGLPSDRFSAERTGGSVSTLTIQRTQQEDSAVYLCASSLARDIYEQYFGPGTRLTVT.

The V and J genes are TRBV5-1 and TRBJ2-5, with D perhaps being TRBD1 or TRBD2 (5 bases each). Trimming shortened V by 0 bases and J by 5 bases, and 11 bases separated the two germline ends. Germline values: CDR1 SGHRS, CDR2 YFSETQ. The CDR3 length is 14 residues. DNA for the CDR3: TGCGCCAGCAGCTTGGTAACGGGGCCGGAGACCCAGTACTTC. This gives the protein CASSLVTGPETQYF.

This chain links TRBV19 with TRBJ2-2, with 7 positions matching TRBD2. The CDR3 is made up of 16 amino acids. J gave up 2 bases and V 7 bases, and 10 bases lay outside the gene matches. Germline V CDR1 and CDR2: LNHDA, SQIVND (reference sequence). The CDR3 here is CASKNAGVPNTGELFF. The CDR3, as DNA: TGTGCCAGTAAGAACGCGGGAGTTCCAAACACCGGGGAGCTGTTTTTT.

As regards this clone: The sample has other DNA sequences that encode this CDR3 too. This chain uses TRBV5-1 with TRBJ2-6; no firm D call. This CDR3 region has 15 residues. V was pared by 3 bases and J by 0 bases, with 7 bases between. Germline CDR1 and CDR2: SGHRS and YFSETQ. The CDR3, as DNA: TGCGCCAGCAGCTCTACGGCCTCTGGGGCCAACGTCCTGACTTTC. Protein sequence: CASSSTASGANVLTF.

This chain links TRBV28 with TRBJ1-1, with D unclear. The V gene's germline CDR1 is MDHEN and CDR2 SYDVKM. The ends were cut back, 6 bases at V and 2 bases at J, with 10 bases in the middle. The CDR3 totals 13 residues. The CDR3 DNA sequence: TGTGCCAGCAGGGCCACAGTTAACACTGAAGCTTTCTTT. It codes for CASRATVNTEAFF.

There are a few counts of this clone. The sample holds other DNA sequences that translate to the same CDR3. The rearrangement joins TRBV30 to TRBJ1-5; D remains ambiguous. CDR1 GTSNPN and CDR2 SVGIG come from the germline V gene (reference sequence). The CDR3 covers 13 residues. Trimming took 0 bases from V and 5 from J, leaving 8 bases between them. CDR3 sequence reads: CAWSVQGYQPQHF. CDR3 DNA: TGTGCCTGGAGTGTACAAGGCTATCAGCCCCAGCATTTT.

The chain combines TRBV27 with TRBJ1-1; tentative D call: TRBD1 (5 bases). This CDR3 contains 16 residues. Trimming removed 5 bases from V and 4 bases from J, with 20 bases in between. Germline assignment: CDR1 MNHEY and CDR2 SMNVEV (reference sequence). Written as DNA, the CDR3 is TGTGCCAGCAGTGCCACTCGGGGACCGGAGGGCACTGAAGCTTTCTTT. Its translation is CASSATRGPEGTEAFF.

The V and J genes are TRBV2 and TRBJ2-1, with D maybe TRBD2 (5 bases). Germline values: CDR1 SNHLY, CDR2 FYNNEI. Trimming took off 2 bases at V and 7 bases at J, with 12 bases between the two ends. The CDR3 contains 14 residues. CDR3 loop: CASSESPPGNEQFF. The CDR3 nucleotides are TGTGCCAGCAGTGAATCCCCGCCGGGAAATGAGCAGTTCTTC.

This CDR3 is CASSFGGLPNEKLFF. The CDR3 DNA reads TGTGCCAGCAGTTTTGGGGGGCTGCCTAATGAAAAACTGTTTTTT. This chain links TRBV28 with TRBJ1-4; the D gene is possibly TRBD1 (6 bases). Looked up from germline, CDR1 is MDHEN and CDR2 is SYDVKM. The CDR3 has 15 amino acids. V was trimmed by 3 bases and J by 3 bases, leaving 11 bases between them. Full variable domain (outside the CDR3, taken from reference TRBV28 and TRBJ1-4): DVKVTQSSRYLVKRTGEKVFLECVQDMDHENMFWYRQDPGLGLRLIYFSYDVKMKEKGDIPEGYSVSREKKERFSLILESASTNQTSMYLCASSFGGLPNEKLFFGSGTQLSVL.

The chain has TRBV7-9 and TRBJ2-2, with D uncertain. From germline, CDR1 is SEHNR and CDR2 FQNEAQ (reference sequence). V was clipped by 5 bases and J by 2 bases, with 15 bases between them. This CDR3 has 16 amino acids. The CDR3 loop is CASSRSGEGNTGELFF. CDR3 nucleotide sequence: TGTGCCAGCAGCCGATCCGGAGAAGGAAACACCGGGGAGCTGTTTTTT.

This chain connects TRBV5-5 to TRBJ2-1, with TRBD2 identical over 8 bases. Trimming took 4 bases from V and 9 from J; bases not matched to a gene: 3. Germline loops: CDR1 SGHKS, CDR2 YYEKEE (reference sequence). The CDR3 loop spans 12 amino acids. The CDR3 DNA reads TGTGCCAGCAGCCCCAGCGGGAGTGAGCAGTTCTTC. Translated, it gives CASSPSGSEQFF.

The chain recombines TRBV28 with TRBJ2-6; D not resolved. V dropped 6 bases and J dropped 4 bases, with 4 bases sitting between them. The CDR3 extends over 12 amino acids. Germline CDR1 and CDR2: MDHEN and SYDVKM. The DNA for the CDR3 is TGTGCCAGCAGGGAGGGGGCCAACGTCCTGACTTTC. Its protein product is CASREGANVLTF. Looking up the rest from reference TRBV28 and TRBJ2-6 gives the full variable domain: DVKVTQSSRYLVKRTGEKVFLECVQDMDHENMFWYRQDPGLGLRLIYFSYDVKMKEKGDIPEGYSVSREKKERFSLILESASTNQTSMYLCASREGANVLTFGAGSRLTVL.

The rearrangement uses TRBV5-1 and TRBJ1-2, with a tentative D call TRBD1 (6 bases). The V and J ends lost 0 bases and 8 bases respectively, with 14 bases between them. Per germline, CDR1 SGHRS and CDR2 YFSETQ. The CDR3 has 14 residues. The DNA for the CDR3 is TGCGCCAGCAGCTTGGACTTTAAACAGGGAGGCTACACCTTC. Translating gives CASSLDFKQGGYTF.

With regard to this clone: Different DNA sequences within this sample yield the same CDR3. This chain's CDR3 is CASSLTSAYEQYF. Written as DNA, the CDR3 is TGTGCCAGCAGTCTAACTAGCGCCTACGAGCAGTACTTC. The rearrangement uses TRBV28 and TRBJ2-7; TRBD2 matches at 7 bases. Germline lookup yields CDR1 MDHEN and CDR2 SYDVKM. CDR3 length: 13 residues. The V segment lost 5 bases and the J segment 2 bases; nucleotides outside the gene matches: 3.

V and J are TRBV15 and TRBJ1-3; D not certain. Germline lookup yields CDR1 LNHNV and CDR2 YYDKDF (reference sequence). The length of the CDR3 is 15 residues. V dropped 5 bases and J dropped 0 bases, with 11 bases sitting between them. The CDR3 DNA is TGTGCCACCAGCCCCGGGCTCCGCTCTGGAAACACCATATATTTT. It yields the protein CATSPGLRSGNTIYF.

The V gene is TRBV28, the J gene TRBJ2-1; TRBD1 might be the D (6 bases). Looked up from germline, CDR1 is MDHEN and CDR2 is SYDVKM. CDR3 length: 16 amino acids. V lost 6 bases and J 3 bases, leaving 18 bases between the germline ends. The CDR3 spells CASSPSGRTVYNEQFF. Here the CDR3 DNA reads TGTGCCAGCAGCCCATCGGGTCGGACAGTCTACAATGAGCAGTTCTTC.

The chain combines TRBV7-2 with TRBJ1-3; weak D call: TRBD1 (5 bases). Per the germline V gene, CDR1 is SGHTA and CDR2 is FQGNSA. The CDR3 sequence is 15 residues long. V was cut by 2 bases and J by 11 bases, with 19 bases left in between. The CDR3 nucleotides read TGTGCCAGCAGCTTAAACGCGGCGACCCGCAGGGCCATATATTTT. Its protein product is CASSLNAATRRAIYF.